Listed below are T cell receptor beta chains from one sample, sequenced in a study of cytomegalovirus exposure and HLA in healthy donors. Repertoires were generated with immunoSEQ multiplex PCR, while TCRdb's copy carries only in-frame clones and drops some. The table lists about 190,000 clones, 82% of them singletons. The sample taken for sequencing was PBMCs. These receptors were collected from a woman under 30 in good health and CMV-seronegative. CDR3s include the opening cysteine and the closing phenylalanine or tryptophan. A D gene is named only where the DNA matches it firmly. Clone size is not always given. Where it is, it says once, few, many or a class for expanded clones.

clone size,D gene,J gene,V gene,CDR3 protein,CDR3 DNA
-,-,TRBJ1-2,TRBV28,CASSAWAGEGYTF,TGTGCCAGCAGTGCGTGGGCAGGGGAAGGCTACACCTTC
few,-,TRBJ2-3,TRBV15,CATSRGPGLSSQDTQYF,TGTGCCACCAGCAGGGGCCCGGGACTCTCCTCTCAGGATACGCAGTATTTT
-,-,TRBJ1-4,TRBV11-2,CASSLGVNEKLFF,TGTGCCAGCAGCTTAGGAGTAAATGAAAAACTGTTTTTT
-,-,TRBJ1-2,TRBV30,CAWRGAEGTFYGYTF,TGTGCCTGGAGGGGGGCAGAGGGAACTTTCTATGGCTACACCTTC
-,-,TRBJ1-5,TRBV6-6,CASSRGSNQPQHF,TGTGCCAGCAGTCGGGGGAGCAATCAGCCCCAGCATTTT
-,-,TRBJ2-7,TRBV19,CASSIAPDEQYF,TGTGCCAGTAGTATAGCACCGGACGAGCAGTACTTC
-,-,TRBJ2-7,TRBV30,CAWSEPWQGGYEQYF,TGTGCCTGGAGCGAACCGTGGCAGGGGGGATACGAGCAGTACTTC
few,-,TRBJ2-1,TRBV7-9,CAIAASYNEQFF,TGTGCCATCGCGGCATCCTACAATGAGCAGTTCTTC
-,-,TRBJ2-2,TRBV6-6,CASTRQENTGELFF,TGTGCCAGCACCCGACAGGAAAACACCGGGGAGCTGTTTTTT
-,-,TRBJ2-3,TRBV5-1,CASSLEGGGNTDTQYF,TGCGCCAGCAGCTTGGAAGGCGGAGGCAACACAGATACGCAGTATTTT
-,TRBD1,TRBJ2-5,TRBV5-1,CASSSGTASETQYF,TGCGCCAGCAGCTCCGGGACAGCGTCAGAGACCCAGTACTTC
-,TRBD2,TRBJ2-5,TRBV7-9,CASSLGTSVQETQYF,TGTGCCAGCAGCTTGGGGACTAGCGTTCAAGAGACCCAGTACTTC